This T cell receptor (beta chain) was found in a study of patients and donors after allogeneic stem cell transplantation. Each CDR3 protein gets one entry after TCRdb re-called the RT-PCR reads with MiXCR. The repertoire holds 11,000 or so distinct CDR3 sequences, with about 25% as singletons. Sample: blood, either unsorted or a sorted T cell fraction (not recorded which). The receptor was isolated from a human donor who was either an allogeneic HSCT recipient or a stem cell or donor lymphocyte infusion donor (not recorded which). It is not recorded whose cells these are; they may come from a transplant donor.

CDR3 protein: CASSPGSSYNEQFF. The DNA for the CDR3 is TGCGCCAGCAGTCCCGGGAGCTCCTACAATGAGCAGTTCTTC. The rearrangement joins TRBV5-1 to TRBJ2-1; the D gene is possibly TRBD2 (6 bases). CDR1 and CDR2 from the germline V gene are SGHRS and YFSETQ. Trimming took 5 bases from V and 0 from J, leaving 9 bases between them. This CDR3 is built from 14 residues.